The rows below give T cell receptor beta chains drawn from one sample of a study of blood T cell repertoires in COVID-19. Profiling relied on immunoSEQ multiplex PCR, and the TCRdb table lists in-frame clones only, not all of them. The sample has roughly 250,000 clones, roughly 87% seen once. The sample comprised PBMCs or T cells enriched from blood (not recorded which). The receptors shown here come from a woman aged 25-40 years with acute COVID-19. Both conserved end residues are part of each CDR3. A D gene is named only where the DNA matches it firmly. Some rows have no size entry. The others give once, few or many, or a class for an expanded clone.

J gene: TRBJ2-6; clone size: NA; D gene: NA; V gene: TRBV7-9; CDR3 DNA: TGTGCCAGCAGCTTAGTCGCTGGGGCCAACGTCCTGACTTTC; CDR3 protein: CASSLVAGANVLTF
J gene: TRBJ1-3; clone size: NA; D gene: NA; V gene: TRBV2; CDR3 DNA: TGTGCCAGCAGTGGGGCCCTGACAGGCTCTAGAGACACCATATATTTT; CDR3 protein: CASSGALTGSRDTIYF
J gene: TRBJ2-7; clone size: NA; D gene: TRBD1; V gene: TRBV2; CDR3 DNA: TGTGCCAGCACCCTCGGGACAGGACCCTACGAGCAGTACTTC; CDR3 protein: CASTLGTGPYEQYF
J gene: TRBJ1-1; clone size: NA; D gene: TRBD1; V gene: TRBV18; CDR3 DNA: TGTGCCAGCTCACTCAGGGGGCGGGACACTGAAGCTTTCTTT; CDR3 protein: CASSLRGRDTEAFF
J gene: TRBJ2-7; clone size: NA; D gene: TRBD1; V gene: TRBV28; CDR3 DNA: TGTGCCAGCAGTTTATCTGTTCGGGACAGCTTAGCCTACGAGCAGTACTTC; CDR3 protein: CASSLSVRDSLAYEQYF
J gene: TRBJ2-7; clone size: NA; D gene: TRBD1; V gene: TRBV19; CDR3 DNA: TGTGCCAGTAGTCAAGGGACAGGGCAGGCCGAGCAGTACTTC; CDR3 protein: CASSQGTGQAEQYF
J gene: TRBJ2-5; clone size: NA; D gene: TRBD1; V gene: TRBV6-4; CDR3 DNA: TGTGCCAGCAGCGGACAGGAATTCCTCAATCCAGAGACCCAGTACTTC; CDR3 protein: CASSGQEFLNPETQYF
J gene: TRBJ2-7; clone size: NA; D gene: NA; V gene: TRBV28; CDR3 DNA: TGTGCCACGGGTAGCGGCTACGAGCAGTACTTC; CDR3 protein: CATGSGYEQYF
J gene: TRBJ1-1; clone size: NA; D gene: NA; V gene: TRBV5-1; CDR3 DNA: TGCGCCAGCAGCCAGGGGACCTCTCTCATTGAGGCGAACACTGAAGCTTTCTTT; CDR3 protein: CASSQGTSLIEANTEAFF
J gene: TRBJ1-1; clone size: NA; D gene: NA; V gene: TRBV5-1; CDR3 DNA: TGCGCCAGCAGCTTGGTGTCGGCAGGGTCTGAAGCTTTCTTT; CDR3 protein: CASSLVSAGSEAFF
J gene: TRBJ1-4; clone size: NA; D gene: TRBD1; V gene: TRBV18; CDR3 DNA: TGTGCCAGCTCACCGGACAGGGGAGGTGAAAAACTGTTTTTT; CDR3 protein: CASSPDRGGEKLFF
J gene: TRBJ2-7; clone size: few; D gene: NA; V gene: TRBV5-1; CDR3 DNA: TGCGCCAGCAGCTCGGGGGGCCATACCTACGAGCAGTACTTC; CDR3 protein: CASSSGGHTYEQYF
J gene: TRBJ2-3; clone size: NA; D gene: NA; V gene: TRBV5-1; CDR3 DNA: TGCGCCAGCAGCTTGGGACTTCGCACAGATACGCAGTATTTT; CDR3 protein: CASSLGLRTDTQYF
J gene: TRBJ1-1; clone size: NA; D gene: TRBD1; V gene: TRBV7-9; CDR3 DNA: TGTGCCGGCAGCTTATATCAGGGGGCGAACACTGAAGCTTTCTTT; CDR3 protein: CAGSLYQGANTEAFF
J gene: TRBJ2-1; clone size: NA; D gene: TRBD2; V gene: TRBV7-9; CDR3 DNA: TGTGCCAGCAGCCCTCCGAGGAGCGGGGGGGCCCTGAATGAGCAGTTCTTC; CDR3 protein: CASSPPRSGGALNEQFF
J gene: TRBJ2-2; clone size: NA; D gene: NA; V gene: TRBV2; CDR3 DNA: TGTGCCAGCAGTAGGGGGGGAACCGGGGAGCTGTTTTTT; CDR3 protein: CASSRGGTGELFF
J gene: TRBJ2-7; clone size: NA; D gene: TRBD1; V gene: TRBV4-2; CDR3 DNA: TGTGCCAGCAGCCAAGAAGGGGACAGCACCCCTATTTCCTACGAGCAGTACTTC; CDR3 protein: CASSQEGDSTPISYEQYF
J gene: TRBJ1-6; clone size: NA; D gene: NA; V gene: TRBV9; CDR3 DNA: TGTGCCAGCAGCGTAGAGGACAGCTCCTATAATTCACCCCTCCACTTT; CDR3 protein: CASSVEDSSYNSPLHF
J gene: TRBJ2-3; clone size: NA; D gene: NA; V gene: TRBV24-1; CDR3 DNA: TGTGCCACCAGTGATTATGGGAGAACCCTAGGCACAGATACGCAGTATTTT; CDR3 protein: CATSDYGRTLGTDTQYF
J gene: TRBJ2-7; clone size: once; D gene: TRBD1; V gene: TRBV7-6; CDR3 DNA: TGTGCCAGCAGCTACGGACAGGTCTACGAGCAGTACTTC; CDR3 protein: CASSYGQVYEQYF
J gene: TRBJ1-6; clone size: NA; D gene: TRBD1; V gene: TRBV7-2; CDR3 DNA: TGTGCCAGCAGCGCCAGACAGGGGGTGAGTTCACCCCTCCACTTT; CDR3 protein: CASSARQGVSSPLHF
J gene: TRBJ2-3; clone size: NA; D gene: TRBD2; V gene: TRBV5-4; CDR3 DNA: TGTGCCAGCAGCACTAGCGGGACTCGCACAGATACGCAGTATTTT; CDR3 protein: CASSTSGTRTDTQYF
J gene: TRBJ1-2; clone size: NA; D gene: NA; V gene: TRBV7-2; CDR3 DNA: TGTGCCAGCAGCTTAGTATTAATTACAGGGCAGGGGAGTAACTATGGCTACACCTTC; CDR3 protein: CASSLVLITGQGSNYGYTF
J gene: TRBJ2-1; clone size: NA; D gene: NA; V gene: TRBV2; CDR3 DNA: TGTGCCAGCAGTGACTCTAAGCAGTTCTTC; CDR3 protein: CASSDSKQFF
J gene: TRBJ1-3; clone size: NA; D gene: TRBD1; V gene: TRBV19; CDR3 DNA: TGTGCCAGTAGTATTGGACAGGGGACTGGAAACACCATATATTTT; CDR3 protein: CASSIGQGTGNTIYF
J gene: TRBJ1-1; clone size: once; D gene: NA; V gene: TRBV18; CDR3 DNA: TGTGCCAGCTCCTCCGGAGGGGAGCGAATGGCGCGGATGAACACTGAAGCTTTCTTT; CDR3 protein: CASSSGGERMARMNTEAFF
J gene: TRBJ2-2; clone size: once; D gene: NA; V gene: TRBV10-3; CDR3 DNA: TGTGCCATCACCGGGGGTCTCGCGAACACCGGGGAGCTGTTTTTT; CDR3 protein: CAITGGLANTGELFF
J gene: TRBJ2-6; clone size: NA; D gene: NA; V gene: TRBV18; CDR3 DNA: TGTGCCAGCTCACCCGATTCCCGAGCTGGGGCCAACGTCCTGACTTTC; CDR3 protein: CASSPDSRAGANVLTF
J gene: TRBJ2-1; clone size: NA; D gene: NA; V gene: TRBV18; CDR3 DNA: TGTGCCAGCTCACCACCGGTGACTAGCAATGAGCAGTTCTTC; CDR3 protein: CASSPPVTSNEQFF
J gene: TRBJ1-1; clone size: NA; D gene: NA; V gene: TRBV20-1; CDR3 DNA: TGCAGTGCTATGGTGGGCCCTGAAGCTTTCTTT; CDR3 protein: CSAMVGPEAFF
J gene: TRBJ2-7; clone size: NA; D gene: NA; V gene: TRBV2; CDR3 DNA: TGTGCCAGCAGTGCTGGCGGAACCTACGAGCAGTACTTC; CDR3 protein: CASSAGGTYEQYF
J gene: TRBJ1-1; clone size: NA; D gene: NA; V gene: TRBV5-3; CDR3 DNA: TGTGCCAGAAGCCGCCCTCGGGTGTCTGAAGCTTTCTTT; CDR3 protein: CARSRPRVSEAFF
J gene: TRBJ2-5; clone size: once; D gene: TRBD1; V gene: TRBV5-1; CDR3 DNA: TGCGCCAGCAGCACGGACAGGCGGGAGACCCAGTACTTC; CDR3 protein: CASSTDRRETQYF
J gene: TRBJ2-7; clone size: NA; D gene: TRBD1; V gene: TRBV10-3; CDR3 DNA: TGTGCCTCTAAAGACAGGGGGCCTTCCGAGCAGTACTTC; CDR3 protein: CASKDRGPSEQYF
J gene: TRBJ2-3; clone size: NA; D gene: TRBD2; V gene: TRBV27; CDR3 DNA: TGTGCCAGCAGTTTAACTAGCGGGAGATGGACAGATACGCAGTATTTT; CDR3 protein: CASSLTSGRWTDTQYF
J gene: TRBJ2-7; clone size: NA; D gene: TRBD1; V gene: TRBV7-6; CDR3 DNA: TGTGCCAGCAGCCGCGCCGGTGGACAGGGATTCTACGAGCAGTACTTC; CDR3 protein: CASSRAGGQGFYEQYF
J gene: TRBJ2-2; clone size: NA; D gene: NA; V gene: TRBV20-1; CDR3 DNA: TGCAGTGCTAGTGATTGGGCAGGAGGCAACACCGGGGAGCTGTTTTTT; CDR3 protein: CSASDWAGGNTGELFF
J gene: TRBJ1-5; clone size: NA; D gene: NA; V gene: TRBV28; CDR3 DNA: TGTGCCAGCAACCGGGATAATCAGCCCCAGCATTTT; CDR3 protein: CASNRDNQPQHF
J gene: TRBJ2-7; clone size: NA; D gene: TRBD2; V gene: TRBV7-9; CDR3 DNA: TGTGCCAGCAGCCCGCCGGGGGGCGAGCAGTACTTC; CDR3 protein: CASSPPGGEQYF
J gene: TRBJ2-5; clone size: once; D gene: TRBD1; V gene: TRBV15; CDR3 DNA: TGTGCCACCAGCTTGCGGACAGGGGCCTACCAAGAGACCCAGTACTTC; CDR3 protein: CATSLRTGAYQETQYF
J gene: TRBJ1-6; clone size: NA; D gene: NA; V gene: TRBV9; CDR3 DNA: TGTGCCAGCAGCGTAGGGTCAGAAAATTCACCCCTCCACTTT; CDR3 protein: CASSVGSENSPLHF
J gene: TRBJ2-1; clone size: NA; D gene: TRBD2; V gene: TRBV7-9; CDR3 DNA: TGTGCCAGCAGACCTAGCGGGGGGCCGGCCTACAATGAGCAGTTCTTC; CDR3 protein: CASRPSGGPAYNEQFF
J gene: TRBJ1-2; clone size: NA; D gene: NA; V gene: TRBV18; CDR3 DNA: TGTGCCAGCTCACCAATGCGGCAGGGCGGCCCGCACTATGGCTACACCTTC; CDR3 protein: CASSPMRQGGPHYGYTF
J gene: TRBJ2-1; clone size: NA; D gene: TRBD2; V gene: TRBV6-2/TRBV6-3; CDR3 DNA: TGTGCCAGCAGTATGGGACTAGCGGGAGTCAGCTCCTACAATGAGCAGTTCTTC; CDR3 protein: CASSMGLAGVSSYNEQFF
J gene: TRBJ2-7; clone size: NA; D gene: NA; V gene: TRBV2; CDR3 DNA: TGTGCCAGCGGGGGCGGACCTCTCAACGTGGGCGAGCAGTACTTC; CDR3 protein: CASGGGPLNVGEQYF
J gene: TRBJ1-1; clone size: NA; D gene: TRBD1; V gene: TRBV7-9; CDR3 DNA: TGTGCCAGCAGCGAGGCCCGACAGGGTCGCACTGAAGCTTTCTTT; CDR3 protein: CASSEARQGRTEAFF
J gene: TRBJ1-2; clone size: few; D gene: TRBD1; V gene: TRBV7-2; CDR3 DNA: TGTGCCAGCAGCTTAGCCGACAGGGTGAACTATGGCTACACCTTC; CDR3 protein: CASSLADRVNYGYTF
J gene: TRBJ1-1; clone size: NA; D gene: TRBD1; V gene: TRBV2; CDR3 DNA: TGTGCCAGCAGTGTCAGACAGGGGAAGAACACTGAAGCTTTCTTT; CDR3 protein: CASSVRQGKNTEAFF
J gene: TRBJ2-3; clone size: NA; D gene: TRBD2; V gene: TRBV28; CDR3 DNA: TGTGCCAGCAGTTCACCTACAGGAGAACTCCAGCGGGAGGGCCCAGATACGCAGTATTTT; CDR3 protein: CASSSPTGELQREGPDTQYF
J gene: TRBJ2-3; clone size: NA; D gene: TRBD2; V gene: TRBV4-3; CDR3 DNA: TGCGCCAGCAGCCAAGAGGTCAGGACTAGCGGGGGCACAGATACGCAGTATTTT; CDR3 protein: CASSQEVRTSGGTDTQYF
J gene: TRBJ1-2; clone size: NA; D gene: NA; V gene: TRBV28; CDR3 DNA: TGTGCCAGCAGTCCCCCGACAGATGGCTACACCTTC; CDR3 protein: CASSPPTDGYTF
J gene: TRBJ2-1; clone size: NA; D gene: NA; V gene: TRBV14; CDR3 DNA: TGTGCCAGCAGCCGGATAGCGGGGGACAGGGGTGAGCAGTTCTTC; CDR3 protein: CASSRIAGDRGEQFF
J gene: TRBJ2-5; clone size: NA; D gene: TRBD1; V gene: TRBV5-1; CDR3 DNA: TGCGCCAGCAGCTCACAGGGGGAGCCTGAGACCCAGTACTTC; CDR3 protein: CASSSQGEPETQYF
J gene: TRBJ2-1; clone size: NA; D gene: NA; V gene: TRBV28; CDR3 DNA: TGTGCCAGCAGTTCTCCAGCGATCAATGAGCAGTTCTTC; CDR3 protein: CASSSPAINEQFF
J gene: TRBJ1-5; clone size: NA; D gene: NA; V gene: TRBV6-5; CDR3 DNA: TGTGCCAGCAGACCACGGGGGTATAGCAATCAGCCCCAGCATTTT; CDR3 protein: CASRPRGYSNQPQHF
J gene: TRBJ1-6; clone size: NA; D gene: NA; V gene: TRBV6-4; CDR3 DNA: TGTGCCATCCGTCCGATCGAGGAGCATTCACCCCTCCACTTT; CDR3 protein: CAIRPIEEHSPLHF
J gene: TRBJ2-5; clone size: NA; D gene: NA; V gene: TRBV12-3/TRBV12-4; CDR3 DNA: TGTGCCAGCAGTTTAGGCCCCGGGGAGACCCAGTACTTC; CDR3 protein: CASSLGPGETQYF
J gene: TRBJ2-7; clone size: NA; D gene: TRBD1; V gene: TRBV19; CDR3 DNA: TGTGCCAGTAGTACCCGACGGGGACAGGGGGCCTACGAGCAGTACTTC; CDR3 protein: CASSTRRGQGAYEQYF
J gene: TRBJ2-1; clone size: NA; D gene: NA; V gene: TRBV12-3/TRBV12-4; CDR3 DNA: TGTGCCAGCACCTCTACCGGTCATGAGCAGTTCTTC; CDR3 protein: CASTSTGHEQFF